This TCR beta chain was recovered during a study of graft-versus-host responses after intestinal transplantation. Study summary: Grafts were multivisceral, liver-intestinal, or isolated intestinal. Anti-thymocyte globulin induction preceded roughly 3 years of tacrolimus and steroid maintenance in all recipients.

A word on this clone: The antigen is not known.

General study points: High graft-versus-host to host-versus-graft clonal ratios were found in allografts of patients who had graft-donor T cell macrochimerism. Recipient marrow harbored GvH clones, some of which surfaced first in ileum or blood.

The data were produced by immunoSEQ multiplex PCR, yet TCRdb's version contains in-frame clones alone and is incomplete. The sample lists more than 100,000 clones; approximately 93% were seen once. The length of the CDR3 is 14 residues. V was cut by 5 bases and J by 9 bases, with 19 bases left in between. The V gene's germline CDR1 is SGHVS and CDR2 FQNEAQ. This TCR came from a human donor who received an intestinal transplant. The chain links TRBV7-8 to TRBJ1-2; TRBD1 might be the D (5 bases). Specimen: unstimulated CD8+ T cells sorted from spleen or lymph node cells, collected before intestinal transplant. The CDR3 sequence is CASSPGSGHRRYTF. In DNA form, the CDR3 reads TGTGCCAGCAGCCCCGGGTCCGGACATCGGCGCTACACCTTC.